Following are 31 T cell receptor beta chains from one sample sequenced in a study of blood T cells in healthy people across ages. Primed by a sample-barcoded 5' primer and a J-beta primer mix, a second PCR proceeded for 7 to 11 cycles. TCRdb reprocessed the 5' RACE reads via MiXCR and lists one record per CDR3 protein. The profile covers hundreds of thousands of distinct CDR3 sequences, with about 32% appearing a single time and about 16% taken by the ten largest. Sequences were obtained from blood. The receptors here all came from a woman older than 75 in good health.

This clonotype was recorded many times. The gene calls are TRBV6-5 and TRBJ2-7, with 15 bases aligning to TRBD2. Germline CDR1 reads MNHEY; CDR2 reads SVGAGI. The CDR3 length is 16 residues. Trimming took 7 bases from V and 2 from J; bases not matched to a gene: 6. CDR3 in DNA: TGTGCCAGCATTGGGACTAGCGGGGGGCGGCCCTACGAGCAGTACTTC. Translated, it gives CASIGTSGGRPYEQYF.

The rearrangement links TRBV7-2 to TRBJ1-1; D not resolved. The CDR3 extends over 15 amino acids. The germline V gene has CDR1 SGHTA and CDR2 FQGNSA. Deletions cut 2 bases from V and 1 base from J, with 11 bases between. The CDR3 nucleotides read TGTGCCAGCAGCTTAAAGAGGCAGACGAACACTGAAGCTTTCTTT. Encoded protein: CASSLKRQTNTEAFF.

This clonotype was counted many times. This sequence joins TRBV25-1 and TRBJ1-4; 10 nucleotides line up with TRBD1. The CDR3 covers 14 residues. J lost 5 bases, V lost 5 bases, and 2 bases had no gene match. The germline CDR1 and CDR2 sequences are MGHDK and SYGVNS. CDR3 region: CASSQGQGNEKLFF. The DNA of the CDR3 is TGTGCCAGCAGTCAGGGACAGGGGAATGAAAAACTGTTTTTT.

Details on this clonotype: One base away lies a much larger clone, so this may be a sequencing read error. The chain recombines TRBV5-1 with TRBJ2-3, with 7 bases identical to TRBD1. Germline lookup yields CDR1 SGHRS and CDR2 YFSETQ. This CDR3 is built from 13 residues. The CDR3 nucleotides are TGCGCCTGCAGCTTGGGACAGACAGATACGCAGTATTTT. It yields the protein CACSLGQTDTQYF.

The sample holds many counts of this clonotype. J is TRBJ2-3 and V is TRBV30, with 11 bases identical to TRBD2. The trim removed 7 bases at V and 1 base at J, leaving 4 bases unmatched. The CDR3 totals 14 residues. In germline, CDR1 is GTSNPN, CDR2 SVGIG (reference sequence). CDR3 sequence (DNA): TGTGCCTCATTAGCGGGGGGGGGCACAGATACGCAGTATTTT. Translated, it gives CASLAGGGTDTQYF.

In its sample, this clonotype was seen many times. CDR3 region: CASSPQRGGSSGYTF. CDR3 sequence (DNA): TGTGCCAGCAGTCCCCAGAGAGGAGGGTCGAGCGGCTACACCTTC. This rearrangement joins TRBV12-3 or TRBV12-4 to TRBJ1-2; D gene uncertain. Trimming took 5 bases from V and 8 from J, leaving 21 bases between them. The CDR3 covers 15 residues.

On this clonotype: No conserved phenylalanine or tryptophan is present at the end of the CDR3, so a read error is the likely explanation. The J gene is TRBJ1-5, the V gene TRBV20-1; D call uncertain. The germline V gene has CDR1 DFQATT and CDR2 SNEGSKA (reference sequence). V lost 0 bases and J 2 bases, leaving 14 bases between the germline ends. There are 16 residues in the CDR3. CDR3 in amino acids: CSARENWRRGNQPQHC. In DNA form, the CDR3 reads TGCAGTGCTAGAGAAAATTGGCGACGGGGCAATCAGCCCCAGCATTGT.

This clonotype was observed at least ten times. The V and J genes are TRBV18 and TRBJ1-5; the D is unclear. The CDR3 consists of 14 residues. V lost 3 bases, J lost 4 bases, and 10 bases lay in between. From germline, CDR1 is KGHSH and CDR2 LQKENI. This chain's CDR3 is CASSPESVNQPQHF. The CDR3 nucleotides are TGTGCCAGCTCACCTGAAAGTGTGAATCAGCCCCAGCATTTT. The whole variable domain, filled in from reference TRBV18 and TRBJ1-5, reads NAGVMQNPRHLVRRRGQEARLRCSPMKGHSHVYWYRQLPEEGLKFMVYLQKENIIDESGMPKERFSAEFPKEGPSILRIQQVVRGDSAAYFCASSPESVNQPQHFGDGTRLSIL.

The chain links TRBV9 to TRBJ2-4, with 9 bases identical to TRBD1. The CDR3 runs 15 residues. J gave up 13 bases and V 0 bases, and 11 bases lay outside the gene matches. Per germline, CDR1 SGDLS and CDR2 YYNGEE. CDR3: CASSVDEQGAREQYF. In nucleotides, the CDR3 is TGTGCCAGCAGCGTAGATGAACAGGGGGCTCGAGAGCAGTACTTC.

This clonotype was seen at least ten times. The CDR3 here is CSARDPAGTLYGYTF. The CDR3 DNA sequence: TGCAGTGCTAGAGATCCAGCAGGGACACTTTATGGCTACACCTTC. The V and J genes are TRBV20-1 and TRBJ1-2; TRBD1 is a possible D gene (6 bases). Germline V lookup: CDR1 DFQATT, CDR2 SNEGSKA (reference sequence). Trimming stripped 0 bases from V and 5 bases from J, with 16 bases between. This CDR3 is 15 amino acids long.

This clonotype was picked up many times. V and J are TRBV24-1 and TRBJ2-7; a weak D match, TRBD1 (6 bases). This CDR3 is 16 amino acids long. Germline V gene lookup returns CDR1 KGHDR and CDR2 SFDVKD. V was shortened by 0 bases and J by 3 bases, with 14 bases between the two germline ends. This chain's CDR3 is CATSDLNPRGVYEQYF. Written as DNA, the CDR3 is TGTGCCACCAGTGATTTGAACCCCAGGGGAGTCTACGAGCAGTACTTC.

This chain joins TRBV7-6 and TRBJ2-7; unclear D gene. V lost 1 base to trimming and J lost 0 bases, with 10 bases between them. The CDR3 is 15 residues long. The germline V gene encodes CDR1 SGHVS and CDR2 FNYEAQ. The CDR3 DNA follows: TGTGCCAGCAGCTTAGATGTCGGGTTCTCCTACGAGCAGTACTTC. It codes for CASSLDVGFSYEQYF.

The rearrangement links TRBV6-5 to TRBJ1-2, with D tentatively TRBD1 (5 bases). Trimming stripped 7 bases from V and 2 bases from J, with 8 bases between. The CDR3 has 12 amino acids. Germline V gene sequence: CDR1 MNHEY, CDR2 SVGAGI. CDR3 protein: CASMSGNYGYTF. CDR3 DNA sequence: TGTGCCAGCATGTCAGGGAACTATGGCTACACCTTC.

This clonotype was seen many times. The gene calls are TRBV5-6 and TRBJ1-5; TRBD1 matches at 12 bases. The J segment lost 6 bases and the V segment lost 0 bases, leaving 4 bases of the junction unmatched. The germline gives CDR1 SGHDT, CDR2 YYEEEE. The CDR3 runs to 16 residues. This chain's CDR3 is CASSLAGTGGLQPQHF. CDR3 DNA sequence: TGTGCCAGCAGCTTGGCGGGGACAGGGGGCCTTCAGCCCCAGCATTTT.

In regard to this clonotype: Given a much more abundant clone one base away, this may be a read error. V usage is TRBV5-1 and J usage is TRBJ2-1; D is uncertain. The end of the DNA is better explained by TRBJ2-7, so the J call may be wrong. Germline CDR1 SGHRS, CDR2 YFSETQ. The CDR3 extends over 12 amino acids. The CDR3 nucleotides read TGCGCCAGCAGCGACACCCCCAATGAGCAGTACTTC. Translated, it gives CASSDTPNEQYF.

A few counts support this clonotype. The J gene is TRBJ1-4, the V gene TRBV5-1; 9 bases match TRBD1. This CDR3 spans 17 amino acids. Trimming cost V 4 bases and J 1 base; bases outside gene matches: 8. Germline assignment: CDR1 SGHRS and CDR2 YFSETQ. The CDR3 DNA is TGCGCCAGCAGCCGGGGACAGGGAGCATTAACTAATGAAAAACTGTTTTTT. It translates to CASSRGQGALTNEKLFF.

DNA for the CDR3: TGTGCCAGCAGCAAGGCAGGGGCCACTGAAGCTTTCTTT. It translates to CASSKAGATEAFF. The rearrangement links TRBV6-4 to TRBJ1-1; weak D call: TRBD1 (6 bases). Germline V gives CDR1 MRHNA, CDR2 SNTAGT. V was shortened by 6 bases and J by 4 bases, with 12 bases between the two germline ends. The CDR3 length is 13 residues.

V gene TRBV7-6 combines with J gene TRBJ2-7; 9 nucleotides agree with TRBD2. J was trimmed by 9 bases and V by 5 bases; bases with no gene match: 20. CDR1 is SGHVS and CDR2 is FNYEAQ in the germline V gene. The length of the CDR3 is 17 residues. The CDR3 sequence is CASSPPGVAGAFSGQYF. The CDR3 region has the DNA TGTGCCAGCAGCCCGCCGGGGGTAGCGGGAGCCTTTTCTGGGCAGTACTTC. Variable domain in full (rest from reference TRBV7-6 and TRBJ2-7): GAGVSQSPRYKVTKRGQDVALRCDPISGHVSLYWYRQALGQGPEFLTYFNYEAQQDKSGLPNDRFSAERPEGSISTLTIQRTEQRDSAMYRCASSPPGVAGAFSGQYFGPGTRLTVT.

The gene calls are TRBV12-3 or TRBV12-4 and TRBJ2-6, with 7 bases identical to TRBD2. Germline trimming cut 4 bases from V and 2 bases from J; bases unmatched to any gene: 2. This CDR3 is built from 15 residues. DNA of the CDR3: TGTGCCAGCAGTTGGGGGGGGACTGGGGCCAACGTCCTGACTTTC. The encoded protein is CASSWGGTGANVLTF.

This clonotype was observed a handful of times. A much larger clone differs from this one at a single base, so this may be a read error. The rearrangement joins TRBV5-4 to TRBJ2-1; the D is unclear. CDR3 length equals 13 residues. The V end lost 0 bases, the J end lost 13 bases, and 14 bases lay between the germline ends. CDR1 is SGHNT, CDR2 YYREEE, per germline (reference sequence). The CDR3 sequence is CASSLDPMETQFF. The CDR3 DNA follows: TGTGCCAGCAGCTTGGATCCCATGGAGACCCAGTTCTTC.

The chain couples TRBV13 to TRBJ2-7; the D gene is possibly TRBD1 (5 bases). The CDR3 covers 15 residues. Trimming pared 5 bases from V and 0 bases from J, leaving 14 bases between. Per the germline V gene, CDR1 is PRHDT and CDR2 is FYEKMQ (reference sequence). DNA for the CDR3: TGTGCCAGCAGCCCCTTAGGACACGTCTCCTACGAGCAGTACTTC. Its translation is CASSPLGHVSYEQYF.

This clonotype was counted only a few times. The CDR3 protein is CASSLLDPNTEAFF. The CDR3 DNA sequence: TGCGCCAGCAGCCTGTTAGACCCTAACACTGAAGCTTTCTTT. The J gene is TRBJ1-1, the V gene TRBV5-1; D remains ambiguous. V dropped 4 bases and J dropped 2 bases, with 12 bases sitting between them. The V gene's germline CDR1 is SGHRS and CDR2 YFSETQ. This CDR3 has 14 residues.

The CDR3 region is CASLDVVEEAFF. Written as DNA, the CDR3 is TGTGCCAGCTTGGACGTGGTTGAGGAAGCTTTCTTT. The J gene is TRBJ1-1, the V gene TRBV28, with no clear D. The CDR3 spans 12 residues. Germline V CDR1 and CDR2: MDHEN, SYDVKM. With 8 bases removed from V and 8 bases from J, the gap between germline ends came to 15 bases. Together with reference TRBV28 and TRBJ1-1, the CDR3 gives the full variable domain: DVKVTQSSRYLVKRTGEKVFLECVQDMDHENMFWYRQDPGLGLRLIYFSYDVKMKEKGDIPEGYSVSREKKERFSLILESASTNQTSMYLCASLDVVEEAFFGQGTRLTVV.

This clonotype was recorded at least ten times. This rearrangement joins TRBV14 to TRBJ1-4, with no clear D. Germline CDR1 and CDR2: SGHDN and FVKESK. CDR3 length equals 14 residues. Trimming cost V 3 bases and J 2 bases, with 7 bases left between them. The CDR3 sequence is CASSHDLTNEKLFF. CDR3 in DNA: TGTGCCAGCAGCCACGACTTGACTAATGAAAAACTGTTTTTT.

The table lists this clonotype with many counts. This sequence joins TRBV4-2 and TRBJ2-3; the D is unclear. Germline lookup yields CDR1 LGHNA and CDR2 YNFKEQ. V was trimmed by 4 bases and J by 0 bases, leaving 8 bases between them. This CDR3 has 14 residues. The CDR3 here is CASSPETSTDTQYF. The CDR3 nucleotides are TGTGCCAGCAGCCCCGAGACTAGCACAGATACGCAGTATTTT.

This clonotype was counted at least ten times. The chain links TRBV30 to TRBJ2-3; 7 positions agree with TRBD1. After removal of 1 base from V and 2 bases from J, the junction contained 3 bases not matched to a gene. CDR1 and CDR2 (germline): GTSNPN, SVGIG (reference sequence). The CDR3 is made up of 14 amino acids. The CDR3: CAWSEGQHTDTQYF. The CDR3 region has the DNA TGTGCCTGGAGTGAGGGACAGCACACAGATACGCAGTATTTT.

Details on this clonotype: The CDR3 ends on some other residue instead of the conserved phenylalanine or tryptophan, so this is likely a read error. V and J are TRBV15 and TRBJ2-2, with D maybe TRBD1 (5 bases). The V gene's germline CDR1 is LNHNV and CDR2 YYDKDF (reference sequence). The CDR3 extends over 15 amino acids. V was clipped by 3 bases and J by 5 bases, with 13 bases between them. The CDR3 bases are TGTGCCACCAGCAGGGCCCCAGGGCGGACCGGGGAGCTGTTTGTT. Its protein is CATSRAPGRTGELFV.

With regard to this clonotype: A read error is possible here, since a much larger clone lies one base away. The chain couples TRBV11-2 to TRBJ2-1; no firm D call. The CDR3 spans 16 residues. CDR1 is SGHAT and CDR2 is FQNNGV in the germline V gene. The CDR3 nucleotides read TGTGCCGGCAGCCCGCAACAGAGGCCCTCCTACAATGAGCAGTTCTTC. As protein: CAGSPQQRPSYNEQFF.

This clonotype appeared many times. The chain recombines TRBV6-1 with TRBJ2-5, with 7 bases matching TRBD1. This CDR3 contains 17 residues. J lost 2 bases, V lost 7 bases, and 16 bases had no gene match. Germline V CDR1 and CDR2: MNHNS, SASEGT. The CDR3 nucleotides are TGTGCCAGCACTAGAAACTCACAGGGGATGGGACAAGAGACCCAGTACTTC. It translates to CASTRNSQGMGQETQYF.

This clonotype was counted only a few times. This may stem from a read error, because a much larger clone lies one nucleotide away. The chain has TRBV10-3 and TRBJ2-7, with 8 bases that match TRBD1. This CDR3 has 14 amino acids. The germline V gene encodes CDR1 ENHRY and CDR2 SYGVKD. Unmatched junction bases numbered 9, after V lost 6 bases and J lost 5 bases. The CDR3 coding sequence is TGTGCCATCAGGGCGATGGACAGGGAACACGAGCAGTACTTC. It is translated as CAIRAMDREHEQYF.

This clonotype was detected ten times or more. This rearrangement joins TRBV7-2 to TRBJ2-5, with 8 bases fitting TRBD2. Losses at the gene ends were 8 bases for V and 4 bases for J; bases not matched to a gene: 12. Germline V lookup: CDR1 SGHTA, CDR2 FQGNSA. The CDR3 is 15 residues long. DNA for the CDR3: TGTGCCAGCGGGCGAAGCGCTGCGGGGGGAGAGACCCAGTACTTC. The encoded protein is CASGRSAAGGETQYF.